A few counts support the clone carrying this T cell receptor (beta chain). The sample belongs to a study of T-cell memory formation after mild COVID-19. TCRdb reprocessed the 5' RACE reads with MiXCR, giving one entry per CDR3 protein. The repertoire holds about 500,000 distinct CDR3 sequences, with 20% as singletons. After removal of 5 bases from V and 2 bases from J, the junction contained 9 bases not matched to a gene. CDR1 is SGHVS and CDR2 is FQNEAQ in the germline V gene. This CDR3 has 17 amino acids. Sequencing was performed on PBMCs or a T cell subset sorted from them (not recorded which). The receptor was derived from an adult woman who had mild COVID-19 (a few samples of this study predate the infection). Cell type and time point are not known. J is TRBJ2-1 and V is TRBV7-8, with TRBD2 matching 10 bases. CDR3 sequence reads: CASSARRSGGAYNEQFF. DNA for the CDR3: TGTGCCAGCAGCGCACGCAGGAGCGGGGGGGCCTACAATGAGCAGTTCTTC.